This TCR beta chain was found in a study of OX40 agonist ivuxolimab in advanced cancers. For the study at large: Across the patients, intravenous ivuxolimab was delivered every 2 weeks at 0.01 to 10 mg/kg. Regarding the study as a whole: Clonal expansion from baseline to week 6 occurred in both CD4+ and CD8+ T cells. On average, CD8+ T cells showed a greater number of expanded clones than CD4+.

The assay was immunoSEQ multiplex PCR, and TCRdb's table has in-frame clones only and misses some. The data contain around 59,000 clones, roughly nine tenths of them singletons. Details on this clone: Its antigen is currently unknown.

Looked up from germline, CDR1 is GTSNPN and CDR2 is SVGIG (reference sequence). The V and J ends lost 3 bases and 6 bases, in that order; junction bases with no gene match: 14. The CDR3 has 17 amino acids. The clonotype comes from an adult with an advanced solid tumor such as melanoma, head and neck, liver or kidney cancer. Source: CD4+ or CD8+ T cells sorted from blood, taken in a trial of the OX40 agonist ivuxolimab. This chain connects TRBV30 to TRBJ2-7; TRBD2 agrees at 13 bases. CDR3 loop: CAWRPPLRTSGSGEQYV. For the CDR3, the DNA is TGTGCCTGGAGACCTCCCTTGAGGACTAGCGGGAGTGGCGAGCAGTACGTC.